The text below deals with one T cell receptor beta chain. This table comes from immunoSEQ multiplex PCR, and its TCRdb copy is limited to in-frame clones, with some not included. This sample has 220,000 or so clones, with more than 75% found just once. The sample comes from a study of blood T cell repertoires in COVID-19. Study-wide context: T cells, B-cell-depleted T cells, or PBMCs provided the cDNA or gDNA that served as material.

CDR1 is MNHEY, CDR2 SMNVEV, per germline (reference sequence). Trimming left V 6 bases short and J 4 bases short, with 10 bases between. The CDR3 is 13 residues long. The receptor's source is a woman in her forties or fifties who had recovered from COVID-19. Sequenced: PBMCs or T cells enriched from blood (not recorded which). The chain has TRBV27 and TRBJ1-5, with D possibly being TRBD1 (5 bases). The CDR3 spells CASSTGANQPQHF. The DNA for the CDR3 is TGTGCCAGCAGCACAGGAGCGAATCAGCCCCAGCATTTT.